The rows below give T cell receptor beta chains drawn from one sample of a study of blood T cell repertoires in COVID-19. The repertoire was sequenced with immunoSEQ multiplex PCR; TCRdb's copy has only in-frame clones and lacks some. The repertoire holds some 290,000 clones, with around four fifths as singletons. Sequencing input: peripheral blood. The receptors derive from a man in his 60s who had recovered from COVID-19. The CDR3 runs from the conserved cysteine through the conserved F or W. Each record gives: J gene, D gene, V gene, clone size, CDR3 protein, CDR3 DNA. The D gene is left open where the match is weak. The size field is filled for only some rows; it gives once, few, many or a size class.

>TRBJ2-7|TRBD1|TRBV24-1|once
CATSPGTGTYEQYF
TGTGCCACCAGTCCCGGGACAGGGACTTACGAGCAGTACTTC
>TRBJ2-2|TRBD1|TRBV5-8|NA
CASSSTAGQVPTGELFF
TGTGCCAGCAGCTCCACCGCTGGACAGGTCCCCACCGGGGAGCTGTTTTTT
>TRBJ1-5|TRBD1|TRBV4-1|NA
CASSQTGQEDQPQHF
TGCGCCAGCAGCCAAACTGGACAGGAAGATCAGCCCCAGCATTTT
>TRBJ2-7|TRBD2|TRBV6-6|NA
CASRPTGLAGEQYF
TGTGCCAGCAGGCCTACGGGACTAGCGGGTGAGCAGTACTTC
>TRBJ1-6|NA|TRBV30|medium-sized
CACTMGARNSPLHF
TGTGCCTGCACAATGGGGGCGAGGAATTCACCCCTCCACTTT
>TRBJ2-3|NA|TRBV28|NA
CASSLAGQASTVTQYF
TGTGCCAGCAGTTTAGCCGGCCAGGCTTCAACCGTTACGCAGTATTTT
>TRBJ1-1|TRBD1|TRBV18|NA
CASSPSGGRTEAFF
TGTGCCAGCTCACCCTCAGGGGGTCGCACTGAAGCTTTCTTT
>TRBJ1-1|NA|TRBV2|NA
CASSDGGNTEAFF
TGTGCCAGCAGTGATGGCGGGAACACTGAAGCTTTCTTT
>TRBJ1-5|NA|TRBV6-5|NA
CASSYRATHQPQHF
TGTGCCAGCAGTTACAGAGCTACTCATCAGCCCCAGCATTTT
>TRBJ1-4|NA|TRBV19|NA
CASSTTGSGEKLFF
TGTGCCAGTAGTACAACAGGGAGTGGTGAAAAACTGTTTTTT
>TRBJ2-1|TRBD1|TRBV27|NA
CASSLEQGADGNEQFF
TGTGCCAGCAGTTTAGAACAGGGGGCAGATGGCAATGAGCAGTTCTTC
>TRBJ2-3|TRBD2|TRBV7-9|NA
CASSLAEAGGPTDTQYF
TGTGCCAGCAGCTTAGCCGAAGCGGGGGGGCCCACAGATACGCAGTATTTT
>TRBJ1-2|NA|TRBV5-8|NA
CASSLEDRGGYTF
TGTGCCAGCAGCTTGGAGGACAGAGGCGGCTACACCTTC
>TRBJ2-7|NA|TRBV30|NA
CAWSKGKSYEQYF
TGTGCCTGGAGTAAGGGGAAATCCTACGAGCAGTACTTC
>TRBJ2-1|TRBD2|TRBV19|NA
CASSRRGLREGLEQFF
TGTGCCAGTAGTCGACGAGGGTTGCGGGAGGGCCTTGAGCAGTTCTTC
>TRBJ1-2|NA|TRBV6-1|NA
CASSETGHYGYTF
TGTGCCAGCAGTGAAACAGGGCACTATGGCTACACCTTC
>TRBJ1-1|TRBD1|TRBV29-1|NA
CSVRQGQEYTEAFF
TGCAGCGTTAGACAGGGGCAGGAATACACTGAAGCTTTCTTT
>TRBJ2-5|TRBD2|TRBV18|NA
CASSQGLGRETQYF
TGTGCCAGCTCACAAGGACTAGGAAGGGAGACCCAGTACTTC
>TRBJ2-1|NA|TRBV19|NA
CASSIGSTGYNEQFF
TGTGCCAGTAGTATTGGGTCCACAGGGTACAATGAGCAGTTCTTC
>TRBJ1-6|NA|TRBV28|NA
CASLRGASYNSPLHF
TGTGCCAGCCTTCGGGGGGCGTCCTATAATTCACCCCTCCACTTT
>TRBJ2-3|NA|TRBV24-1|NA
CATSDLRGSHTDTQYF
TGTGCCACCAGTGATTTGAGGGGCTCTCACACAGATACGCAGTATTTT
>TRBJ1-4|NA|TRBV3-1/TRBV3-2|NA
CASSSANEKLFF
TGTGCCAGCAGCTCCGCGAATGAAAAACTGTTTTTT
>TRBJ1-2|NA|TRBV20-1|NA
CSGGPYGYTF
TGCAGTGGGGGGCCCTATGGCTACACCTTC
>TRBJ2-7|NA|TRBV6-1|NA
CASSDTGTPTYEQYF
TGTGCCAGCAGTGATACCGGGACACCAACCTACGAGCAGTACTTC
>TRBJ1-4|NA|TRBV3-1/TRBV3-2|NA
CASSHRSTGRTNEKLFF
TGTGCCAGCAGCCACCGCAGTACAGGACGAACTAATGAAAAACTGTTTTTT
>TRBJ1-1|TRBD1|TRBV18|NA
CASSPPVGGRQGRMNTEAFF
TGTGCCAGCTCACCACCGGTCGGAGGAAGACAGGGTAGAATGAACACTGAAGCTTTCTTT
>TRBJ2-1|NA|TRBV3-1/TRBV3-2|NA
CASKNSGGPRLDEQFF
TGTGCCAGCAAAAACTCGGGTGGCCCAAGGCTCGATGAGCAGTTCTTC
>TRBJ2-7|NA|TRBV9|few
CASSVASSSYEQYF
TGTGCCAGCAGCGTAGCGTCGTCTTCCTACGAGCAGTACTTC
>TRBJ2-7|TRBD2|TRBV10-2|few
CASTGLAGDSYEQYF
TGCGCCAGCACCGGACTAGCGGGAGACTCCTACGAGCAGTACTTC
>TRBJ2-5|TRBD1|TRBV7-9|NA
CASSLALGQGSPQYF
TGTGCCAGCAGCTTAGCGCTGGGACAGGGGTCCCCCCAGTACTTC
>TRBJ2-1|NA|TRBV7-6|NA
CASTSPTAANEQFF
TGTGCCAGCACCTCCCCCACGGCGGCCAATGAGCAGTTCTTC
>TRBJ2-5|TRBD2|TRBV6-5|NA
CASSYSGLVSETQYF
TGTGCCAGCAGTTACTCGGGACTAGTGTCAGAGACCCAGTACTTC
>TRBJ2-2|TRBD2|TRBV10-3|NA
CATSSGGLNTGELFF
TGTGCCACTTCTTCGGGGGGTCTTAACACCGGGGAGCTGTTTTTT
>TRBJ1-4|NA|TRBV4-1|NA
CASSQAVGSTNEKLFF
TGCGCCAGCAGCCAAGCCGTCGGGTCAACTAATGAAAAACTGTTTTTT
>TRBJ2-1|NA|TRBV6-1|NA
CASSEQSLNEQFF
TGTGCCAGCAGTGAGCAAAGCCTCAATGAGCAGTTCTTC
>TRBJ2-5|NA|TRBV5-5|NA
CASSLGAYKETQYF
TGTGCCAGCAGCTTGGGCGCCTATAAAGAGACCCAGTACTTC
>TRBJ1-4|NA|TRBV9|NA
CASSVAEQRGEKLFF
TGTGCCAGCAGCGTAGCTGAACAAAGGGGTGAAAAACTGTTTTTT
>TRBJ2-3|NA|TRBV5-1|few
CASSFSHGADTQYF
TGCGCCAGCAGCTTTTCTCACGGGGCAGATACGCAGTATTTT
>TRBJ2-7|NA|TRBV2|NA
CASSEEGTGFGEQYF
TGTGCCAGCAGTGAAGAAGGCACAGGGTTCGGCGAGCAGTACTTC
>TRBJ2-1|TRBD2|TRBV11-3|NA
CASSLTGGTPGYNEQFF
TGTGCCAGCAGCTTAACGGGGGGAACTCCGGGGTACAATGAGCAGTTCTTC